This TCR beta chain was captured by sequencing in a study of regulatory T cells in long-lasting Graves disease. This clonotype was recorded at least ten times. Looked up from germline, CDR1 is MNHEY and CDR2 is SVGAGI. The CDR3 covers 11 residues. Trimming removed 4 bases from V and 6 bases from J, with 7 bases in between. The time point is: newly diagnosed GD, antithyroid drugs for less than 3 months. The TCR library was prepared using RNA isolated from PBMCs. Arm-PCR with iRepertoire HTBI primers amplified the CDR3 regions for these TCR beta libraries. TCRdb passed the multiplex PCR reads through MiXCR, listing each CDR3 protein once. The table has over 300,000 distinct CDR3 sequences, around 15% seen once; the top ten hold around a fifth.

Sequenced here: peripheral blood mononuclear cells (PBMCs), sampled at new diagnosis, from a patient treated with antithyroid drugs. The V and J genes are TRBV6-5 and TRBJ2-7; D remains ambiguous. The receptor was isolated from a female donor with Graves disease. The CDR3 is CASSSTGEQYF. The CDR3 DNA follows: TGTGCCAGCAGTTCCACTGGCGAGCAGTACTTC.